The rows below give T cell receptor beta chains drawn from one sample of a study of T cells after yellow fever vaccination. One entry per CDR3 protein results from TCRdb running MiXCR on the 5' RACE reads. The sample carries approximately 300,000 distinct CDR3 sequences, 7.5% to 9% recorded once. This specimen consisted of PBMCs, obtained on the day of the first yellow fever vaccination. The receptor set was obtained from a man between 18 and 35 years old who received the YFV17D yellow fever vaccine. Each CDR3 is given with its conserved first and last residue. The D gene is left open where the match is weak. Size is omitted from some rows. Given values are once, few, many or a class for expanded clones.

. | TRBJ1-2 | few | TRBV7-2 | CASSSLNYGYTF | TGTGCCAGCAGCTCACTTAACTATGGCTACACCTTC
TRBD2 | TRBJ2-5 | few | TRBV29-1 | CSVEVAGGQETQYF | TGCAGCGTTGAGGTAGCGGGGGGTCAAGAGACCCAGTACTTC
. | TRBJ2-7 | . | TRBV18 | CASSPPLAAHDEQYF | TGTGCCAGCTCACCACCTTTGGCCGCTCACGACGAGCAGTACTTC
. | TRBJ1-2 | . | TRBV12-3/TRBV12-4 | CASSLARQGGGYTF | TGTGCCAGCAGTTTAGCGCGGCAGGGAGGCGGCTACACCTTC
. | TRBJ1-1 | few | TRBV6-1 | CASSGQKMGDTEAFF | TGTGCCAGCAGTGGACAGAAGATGGGGGATACTGAAGCTTTCTTT
. | TRBJ1-4 | few | TRBV7-6 | CASSLARANEKLFF | TGTGCCAGCAGCTTAGCCCGAGCTAATGAAAAACTGTTTTTT
TRBD2 | TRBJ2-7 | . | TRBV2 | CASSEISGRYEQYF | TGTGCCAGCAGTGAGATTAGCGGGAGATACGAGCAGTACTTC
. | TRBJ1-3 | few | TRBV7-2 | CASSLEGDSGNTIYF | TGTGCCAGCAGCTTAGAAGGGGACTCTGGAAACACCATATATTTT
. | TRBJ2-7 | . | TRBV4-2 | CASSQDLGPSYEQYF | TGTGCCAGCAGCCAAGATTTAGGCCCTTCCTACGAGCAGTACTTC
TRBD1 | TRBJ2-3 | . | TRBV23-1 | CASSQSRPGTVTDTQYF | TGCGCCAGCAGTCAGTCACGGCCCGGGACAGTCACAGATACGCAGTATTTT
TRBD1 | TRBJ1-3 | many | TRBV12-3/TRBV12-4 | CASRHYRGSGNTIYF | TGTGCCAGCCGCCATTACAGGGGGTCTGGAAACACCATATATTTT
. | TRBJ2-4 | few | TRBV20-1 | CSASEGFAKNIQYF | TGCAGTGCTAGCGAGGGGTTTGCCAAAAACATTCAGTACTTC
. | TRBJ2-3 | . | TRBV6-1 | CASSEVLRDTQYF | TGTGCCAGCAGTGAAGTTCTCCGGGATACGCAGTATTTT
TRBD1 | TRBJ1-2 | few | TRBV20-1 | CSASIRGRGYGYTF | TGCAGTGCTAGCATCAGGGGGCGAGGCTATGGCTACACCTTC
. | TRBJ2-2 | many | TRBV13 | CASSPGGMPGELFF | TGTGCCAGCAGCCCCGGTGGGATGCCCGGGGAGCTGTTTTTT
. | TRBJ2-4 | many | TRBV14 | CASSPLGGNIQYF | TGTGCCAGCAGCCCGCTAGGGGGAAACATTCAGTACTTC
TRBD2 | TRBJ2-2 | . | TRBV3-1 | CASSLAASGYTGELFF | TGTGCCAGCAGCCTGGCAGCTAGCGGATACACCGGGGAGCTGTTTTTT
. | TRBJ2-1 | . | TRBV7-2 | CASSTQSSSYNEQFF | TGTGCCAGCAGCACGCAGAGTAGCTCCTACAATGAGCAGTTCTTC
. | TRBJ2-1 | many | TRBV6-5 | CASSYLGGRHNEQFF | TGTGCCAGCAGTTACTTAGGGGGGCGGCACAATGAGCAGTTCTTC
TRBD1 | TRBJ2-7 | few | TRBV5-1 | CASSRLDRVEQYF | TGCGCCAGCAGCCGATTAGACAGGGTCGAGCAGTACTTC
. | TRBJ2-2 | many | TRBV28 | CASRLSDGNTGELFF | TGTGCCAGCAGGCTGAGTGACGGGAACACCGGGGAGCTGTTTTTT
. | TRBJ2-3 | many | TRBV7-2 | CASSFTRFPTDTQYF | TGTGCCAGCAGCTTTACTAGGTTCCCCACAGATACGCAGTATTTT
TRBD1 | TRBJ1-1 | . | TRBV30 | CAWNRGGDTEAFF | TGTGCCTGGAACAGGGGGGGTGATACTGAAGCTTTCTTT
TRBD1 | TRBJ1-2 | . | TRBV5-6 | CASSDRDRGYGYTF | TGTGCCAGCAGCGACCGGGACAGGGGCTATGGCTACACCTTC
. | TRBJ2-7 | . | TRBV4-3 | CASSQEAARTPGVDEQYF | TGCGCCAGCAGCCAAGAAGCGGCTAGGACCCCGGGGGTGGACGAGCAGTACTTC
. | TRBJ1-2 | many | TRBV5-1 | CASSWTPQASNYGYTF | TGCGCCAGCAGCTGGACCCCACAGGCCTCTAACTATGGCTACACCTTC
TRBD2 | TRBJ2-3 | few | TRBV20-1 | CSANGLAGGSDTQYF | TGCAGTGCTAACGGACTAGCGGGGGGTTCAGATACGCAGTATTTT
. | TRBJ2-2 | . | TRBV7-9 | CASSFRNTGELFF | TGTGCCAGCAGCTTTCGTAACACCGGGGAGCTGTTTTTT
TRBD1 | TRBJ1-1 | . | TRBV5-1 | CATPGDRYFMNTEAFF | TGCGCCACCCCGGGGGACAGGTATTTTATGAACACTGAAGCTTTCTTT
TRBD1 | TRBJ2-5 | few | TRBV24-1 | CAIMDRAGTQYF | TGTGCCATCATGGACAGGGCCGGGACCCAGTACTTC
. | TRBJ1-2 | many | TRBV29-1 | CSAGVNLAVTDGYTF | TGCAGCGCGGGGGTGAACTTGGCGGTAACGGATGGCTACACCTTC
TRBD2 | TRBJ2-5 | . | TRBV7-2 | CASSPGSGGAGETQYF | TGTGCCAGCAGCCCCGGTAGCGGGGGGGCTGGTGAGACCCAGTACTTC
TRBD1 | TRBJ1-1 | many | TRBV7-2 | CASSIQGGTEAFF | TGTGCCAGCAGCATACAGGGGGGCACTGAAGCTTTCTTT
. | TRBJ1-6 | many | TRBV12-3/TRBV12-4 | CASRRGRGGQMNSPLHF | TGTGCCAGCAGGCGCGGCCGGGGCGGGCAGATGAATTCACCCCTCCACTTT
. | TRBJ2-2 | . | TRBV4-3 | CASSQEMAGVGGTGELFF | TGCGCCAGCAGCCAAGAAATGGCAGGGGTTGGTGGCACCGGGGAGCTGTTTTTT
. | TRBJ1-1 | . | TRBV11-2 | CASSLALRGPPKDTEAFF | TGTGCCAGCAGCTTAGCTCTCCGGGGTCCCCCAAAGGACACTGAAGCTTTCTTT
TRBD2 | TRBJ2-1 | . | TRBV7-6 | CASSFGTSGGLEQFF | TGTGCCAGCAGCTTCGGGACTAGCGGGGGGCTTGAGCAGTTCTTC
TRBD1 | TRBJ1-2 | . | TRBV27 | CASSSPDRIPYGYTF | TGTGCCAGCAGTTCCCCGGACAGGATCCCCTATGGCTACACCTTC
TRBD2 | TRBJ2-2 | . | TRBV10-2 | CASSGTSGGAVAGELFF | TGCGCCAGCAGTGGGACTAGCGGGGGGGCCGTCGCCGGGGAGCTGTTTTTT
TRBD1 | TRBJ1-1 | . | TRBV4-1 | CASSQSGTGTEAFF | TGCGCCAGCAGCCAATCCGGGACAGGCACTGAAGCTTTCTTT
. | TRBJ2-1 | many | TRBV7-9 | CASSWGATYNEQFF | TGTGCCAGCTCCTGGGGCGCTACCTACAATGAGCAGTTCTTC
. | TRBJ1-2 | many | TRBV5-5 | CASSSEQGWRGYTF | TGTGCCAGCAGCTCGGAACAGGGATGGCGGGGCTACACCTTC
. | TRBJ1-1 | many | TRBV29-1 | CSVANTEAFF | TGCAGCGTGGCGAACACTGAAGCTTTCTTT
. | TRBJ1-6 | few | TRBV6-5 | CASSYSQVANSPLHF | TGTGCCAGCAGTTACTCGCAGGTGGCAAATTCACCCCTCCACTTT
. | TRBJ1-2 | . | TRBV4-3 | CASSQDGGLYGYTF | TGCGCCAGCAGCCAAGATGGGGGTCTCTATGGCTACACCTTC
TRBD1 | TRBJ2-7 | . | TRBV2 | CASSEAGTGHSEQYF | TGTGCCAGCAGTGAAGCGGGGACAGGGCACAGCGAGCAGTACTTC
. | TRBJ2-7 | many | TRBV6-5 | CASSSPYEQYF | TGTGCCAGCAGTTCCCCCTACGAGCAGTACTTC
. | TRBJ2-1 | few | TRBV5-1 | CASSFVQGRGNEQFF | TGCGCCAGCAGCTTTGTCCAGGGGCGAGGCAATGAGCAGTTCTTC
. | TRBJ1-5 | few | TRBV7-6 | CASSFEMGAQPQHF | TGTGCCAGCAGCTTCGAGATGGGAGCCCAGCCCCAGCATTTT
. | TRBJ2-5 | few | TRBV20-1 | CSAGSAKGGQETQYF | TGCAGTGCTGGCTCGGCCAAGGGCGGCCAAGAGACCCAGTACTTC
. | TRBJ2-3 | few | TRBV4-1 | CASSRQETSTDTQYF | TGCGCCAGCAGCAGACAGGAGACGTCTACAGATACGCAGTATTTT
. | TRBJ1-1 | many | TRBV7-2 | CASSLRLLGAEAFF | TGTGCCAGCAGCTTACGACTTTTGGGCGCTGAAGCTTTCTTT
. | TRBJ1-1 | many | TRBV7-9 | CASSTDSLGRTFF | TGTGCCAGCAGCACAGACAGCCTCGGGAGAACTTTCTTT
TRBD1 | TRBJ1-1 | . | TRBV19 | CASSITTLPAGQGDTEAFF | TGTGCCAGTAGTATAACTACATTGCCGGCCGGACAGGGGGACACTGAAGCTTTCTTT
. | TRBJ2-6 | . | TRBV19 | CASSILASGANVLTF | TGTGCCAGTAGTATCCTGGCCTCTGGGGCCAACGTCCTGACTTTC
. | TRBJ2-2 | . | TRBV7-3 | CASSLGSANTGELFF | TGTGCCAGCAGCTTAGGGTCCGCGAACACCGGGGAGCTGTTTTTT
TRBD2 | TRBJ2-1 | . | TRBV20-1 | CSASRAGRKNEQFF | TGCAGTGCTAGCCGAGCGGGGCGTAAAAATGAGCAGTTCTTC
. | TRBJ2-2 | few | TRBV28 | CASGGEPGELFF | TGTGCCAGCGGAGGGGAGCCCGGGGAGCTGTTTTTT